This TCR beta chain was sequenced for a study of blood T cell repertoires in COVID-19 (dated by TCRdb to about 2020). Background for the entire study: Samples covering the acute and convalescent phases of COVID-19 were provided by collaborators in the United States, Italy and Spain. Sample metadata almost always included a de-identified subject ID, COVID-19 status, age in years and sex. The material from the prospective study consisted of cDNA or gDNA derived from T cells, B-cell-depleted T cells, or PBMCs. The repertoires were made available in a free public database intended to serve as a resource for research on the immune response to SARS-CoV-2. HLA class I and class II types, where available, came from metadata supplied by the sample provider rather than from assay-based typing. Subjects who had been exposed to COVID-19, were actively infected with it, or had recovered from it provided the deeply sampled blood TCRbeta repertoires that made up the dataset. Samples were obtained from the ongoing ImmuneRACE study (first 160 participants) and from 950 to 1,500 subjects provided by 6 global collaborators. The research as a whole found: The amount of clinical and demographic metadata varied by source and participant and was provided uncurated.

Whole blood was collected in K2EDTA tubes by collaborating institutions according to the institutions' own protocols. Collaborator samples were shipped for TCRbeta analysis as frozen whole blood, isolated PBMCs, or DNA extracted from either sample type. As encoded in the germline V gene, CDR1 is SNHLY while CDR2 is FYNNEI. The V end gives up 3 bases and the J end 16 bases, leaving 8 bases in the junction not matched to a gene. Inclusive of the bounding cysteine and phenylalanine, the CDR3 is 13 residues long. The only DNA kept is the CDR3, 39 bases in frame from the first base. TCRbeta CDR3 regions were amplified from genomic DNA by means of the immunoSEQ Assay, a bias-controlled multiplex PCR. Concerning the study's data processing: The number of nucleated cells in each sample was estimated from the amplification of reference gene primers within the assay. Sequence reads were collapsed and filtered to measure the absolute abundance of every unique TCRbeta CDR3 rearrangement. For each sample, productive Simpson clonality was calculated by taking the square root of Simpson's diversity index across productive rearrangements. This immuneACCESS table, as held by TCRdb, lists in-frame sequences with V and J called but not all clones. Of the missing ones, under half trace to an unresolved V gene in checked studies; the others have no known cause. For V, J and clone size, that table is used; D and trimming come from the DNA. This sample has 65,000 to 80,000 clones in its table, and over 65% of those were observed once. About an eighth of the sample comes from the top ten.

Concerning this clone: Its target antigen remains unknown. Nothing much larger sits one base from this clone, and base qualities are not available.

This clonotype was obtained from a human donor in a cohort sampled during active COVID-19. The chain joins TRBV2 to TRBJ2-1, and TRBD2 aligns with 11 junction nucleotides. The sequenced sample consisted of peripheral blood. The CDR3 loop reads CASSDAVAGGGFF. The sequence in DNA is TGTGCCAGCAGTGACGCAGTAGCGGGGGGGGGATTCTTC.